Following are 22 T cell receptor beta chains from one sample sequenced in a study of T cell changes during pregnancy in multiple sclerosis. TCRdb's copy holds only in-frame clones and misses some; the assay was immunoSEQ multiplex PCR. The table lists more than 25,000 clones, around 89% of them singletons. The source material was CD8+ T cells from peripheral blood mononuclear cells, sampled in the third trimester of pregnancy. All receptors come from a female donor with multiple sclerosis, enrolled in a pregnancy study.

The rearrangement joins TRBV7-9 to TRBJ2-7; D is undetermined. Germline-derived CDR1 and CDR2 are SEHNR and FQNEAQ (reference sequence). This CDR3 has 12 amino acids. The germline V and J ends were trimmed by 4 bases and 7 bases, with 11 bases remaining between them. The CDR3 is CASSSYGGEQYF. The CDR3 coding sequence is TGTGCCAGCAGCTCCTACGGCGGAGAGCAGTACTTC.

This chain joins TRBV6-1 and TRBJ1-2; 7 positions match TRBD1. The length of the CDR3 is 18 residues. Germline V gene sequence: CDR1 MNHNS, CDR2 SASEGT. V gave up 0 bases and J gave up 1 base; unmatched junction bases: 11. The CDR3 protein is CASSEADRTRTINYGYTF. As DNA, the CDR3 is TGTGCCAGCAGTGAAGCGGACAGGACGAGAACAATTAACTATGGCTACACCTTC.

CDR3 sequence (DNA): TGTGCCAGCAGCCCTTCCGGACAACTATGGTTTTCGGGCTACACCTTC. Protein: CASSPSGQLWFSGYTF. The V gene is TRBV27, the J gene TRBJ1-2; D might be TRBD1 (5 bases). Per the germline V gene, CDR1 is MNHEY and CDR2 is SMNVEV (reference sequence). The CDR3 covers 16 residues. The V and J ends lost 6 bases and 8 bases respectively, with 25 bases between them.

The rearrangement links TRBV27 to TRBJ2-3; 8 positions match TRBD2. Germline V gene lookup returns CDR1 MNHEY and CDR2 SMNVEV (reference sequence). With V trimmed by 7 bases and J by 0 bases, 6 bases remained unmatched. CDR3 length equals 15 residues. CDR3: CASIPGGNSTDTQYF. In nucleotides, the CDR3 is TGTGCCAGCATCCCGGGAGGGAATAGCACAGATACGCAGTATTTT.

V and J are TRBV27 and TRBJ2-2; D unresolved. V lost 3 bases and J lost 8, with 7 bases in between. This CDR3 spans 12 amino acids. The germline V gene has CDR1 MNHEY and CDR2 SMNVEV (reference sequence). The CDR3 loop reads CASSFSGGELFF. The CDR3 nucleotides are TGTGCCAGCAGTTTTTCCGGGGGGGAGCTGTTTTTT.

CDR3 coding DNA: TGTGCCAGCAGCTCATCAGGTGGGACAGCTGGAAACACCATATATTTT. This translates into CASSSSGGTAGNTIYF. This chain links TRBV13 with TRBJ1-3; 7 bases are a match to TRBD1. CDR1 is PRHDT and CDR2 is FYEKMQ in the germline V gene (reference sequence). The CDR3 sequence is 16 residues long. The junction had 8 bases not matched to a gene; V was cut back by 4 bases and J by 2 bases.

V usage is TRBV28 and J usage is TRBJ2-7, with TRBD1 as a possible D gene (5 bases). This CDR3 spans 13 amino acids. V was pared by 3 bases and J by 1 base, with 7 bases between. The germline CDR1 and CDR2 sequences are MDHEN and SYDVKM. The CDR3 nucleotides are TGTGCCAGCAGTTTGACAGATTCCTACGAGCAGTACTTC. Translating it yields CASSLTDSYEQYF.

This clone was detected only a few times. The chain recombines TRBV9 with TRBJ2-1; TRBD1 aligns across 8 bases. The germline CDR1 and CDR2 sequences are SGDLS and YYNGEE. CDR3 length: 15 amino acids. V lost 3 bases to trimming and J lost 2 bases; unmatched junction nucleotides: 4. CDR3 nucleotide sequence: TGTGCCAGCAGCGGGGGACAGGCAGCCTACAATGAGCAGTTCTTC. It encodes CASSGGQAAYNEQFF.

This clone has only a few counts. V gene TRBV4-1 combines with J gene TRBJ2-1; D may be TRBD2 (6 bases). The CDR3 spans 17 residues. V gave up 0 bases and J gave up 2 bases, with 14 bases separating them. Per the germline V gene, CDR1 is MGHRA and CDR2 is YSYEKL. This CDR3 reads CASSQDPPAGTYNEQFF. The CDR3, as DNA: TGCGCCAGCAGCCAAGATCCCCCTGCGGGAACCTACAATGAGCAGTTCTTC.

The rearrangement joins TRBV2 to TRBJ1-1, with 9 bases lining up with TRBD1. Germline trimming cut 11 bases from V and 2 bases from J; bases unmatched to any gene: 15. This CDR3 has 16 residues. Germline V gene data show CDR1 as SNHLY and CDR2 as FYNNEI. The CDR3 region is CAPRGTGTRINTEAFF. CDR3 sequence (DNA): TGTGCCCCCAGGGGGACAGGGACAAGGATTAACACTGAAGCTTTCTTT.

This rearrangement joins TRBV7-7 to TRBJ2-2; 8 bases align to TRBD1. The CDR3 is made up of 13 amino acids. CDR1 and CDR2 from the germline V gene are SSHAT and FNYEAQ (reference sequence). V was pared by 4 bases and J by 10 bases, with 5 bases of the junction left unmatched. CDR3 nucleotides: TGTGCCAGCAGCTACCGGACAGGGACGGAGCTGTTTTTT. As protein: CASSYRTGTELFF.

V is TRBV4-2 and J is TRBJ2-7, with D perhaps TRBD2 (6 bases). The ends were cut back, 7 bases at V and 2 bases at J, with 15 bases in the middle. Germline V gene lookup returns CDR1 LGHNA and CDR2 YNFKEQ. CDR3 length: 14 residues. The CDR3 coding sequence is TGTGCCAGCACCCGGGAGCGGAGGGCCTACGAGCAGTACTTC. Its protein is CASTRERRAYEQYF.

V and J are TRBV15 and TRBJ2-5; 12 nucleotides match TRBD1. Germline V gene data show CDR1 as LNHNV and CDR2 as YYDKDF (reference sequence). V shed 2 bases and J 5 bases; nucleotides not matched to a gene: 6. The CDR3 contains 16 residues. In DNA form, the CDR3 reads TGTGCCACCAGCAGAACCCGGGACAGGGGGCACGAGACCCAGTACTTC. Translating it yields CATSRTRDRGHETQYF. Filled out from reference TRBV15 and TRBJ2-5, the complete variable domain reads DAMVIQNPRYQVTQFGKPVTLSCSQTLNHNVMYWYQQKSSQAPKLLFHYYDKDFNNEADTPDNFQSRRPNTSFCFLDIRSPGLGDTAMYLCATSRTRDRGHETQYFGPGTRLLVL.

This chain joins TRBV5-6 and TRBJ1-2, with 7 nucleotides matching TRBD1. This CDR3 is built from 12 residues. The ends lost 4 bases at V and 7 bases at J; junction bases unmatched: 4. Germline CDR1 reads SGHDT; CDR2 reads YYEEEE. Here the CDR3 DNA reads TGTGCCAGCAGCCTAAACAGGGGTGGCTACACCTTC. Translation: CASSLNRGGYTF.

This clone was detected only a few times. The chain links TRBV1 to TRBJ1-6. TRBV1 is labeled a pseudogene. The CDR3 contains 17 residues. CDR3 sequence (DNA): TGCACCAGCAGCCAAGCTGACCTCCCAAGGCGGAATTCACCCCTCCACTTT. It encodes CTSSQADLPRRNSPLHF.

This clone was observed a single time. The rearrangement links TRBV11-2 to TRBJ2-7; 8 bases line up with TRBD2. Germline values: CDR1 SGHAT, CDR2 FQNNGV. V gave up 3 bases and J gave up 4 bases; unmatched junction bases: 8. CDR3 length: 15 amino acids. The CDR3 bases are TGTGCCAGCAGCTTGATAAGTAGCGGGATGTACGAGCAGTACTTC. It translates to CASSLISSGMYEQYF.

This chain connects TRBV10-3 to TRBJ1-2, with D perhaps TRBD1 (5 bases). The V gene's germline CDR1 is ENHRY and CDR2 SYGVKD. This CDR3 has 12 amino acids. V shed 7 bases and J shed 5 bases, with 11 bases lying between them. This CDR3 is CAITRAGYGYTF. CDR3 nucleotides: TGTGCCATCACCCGAGCAGGGTATGGCTACACCTTC.

The CDR3 loop is CASSLRGREGTQYF. The DNA of the CDR3 is TGTGCCAGCAGTTTAAGGGGTAGAGAAGGTACGCAGTATTTT. This rearrangement joins TRBV28 to TRBJ2-3; a possible D gene is TRBD1 (5 bases). The V end lost 2 bases, the J end lost 8 bases, and 14 bases lay between the germline ends. The germline gives CDR1 MDHEN, CDR2 SYDVKM. This CDR3 comprises 14 residues.

This chain connects TRBV29-1 to TRBJ1-1; maybe TRBD1 (6 bases). V was pared by 2 bases and J by 3 bases, with 19 bases between. The CDR3 runs 16 residues. The germline V gene encodes CDR1 SQVTM and CDR2 ANQGSEA. CDR3 nucleotides: TGCAGCGTTGAAACTCGCTCAAGGGGGGGCCACACTGAAGCTTTCTTT. Encoded protein: CSVETRSRGGHTEAFF.

V usage is TRBV9 and J usage is TRBJ2-5; 7 bases map to TRBD2. This CDR3 is built from 13 residues. CDR1 and CDR2 from the germline V gene are SGDLS and YYNGEE. V was clipped by 4 bases and J by 3 bases; unmatched bases: 3. The CDR3 nucleotides read TGTGCCAGCAGCACCGGACTAGAAGAGACCCAGTACTTC. Translated, it gives CASSTGLEETQYF. Full variable domain (missing parts from reference TRBV9 and TRBJ2-5): DSGVTQTPKHLITATGQRVTLRCSPRSGDLSVYWYQQSLDQGLQFLIQYYNGEERAKGNILERFSAQQFPDLHSELNLSSLELGDSALYFCASSTGLEETQYFGPGTRLLVL.

The chain recombines TRBV28 with TRBJ1-2; D gene unclear. Germline V gene lookup returns CDR1 MDHEN and CDR2 SYDVKM. The V gene lost 4 bases and the J gene lost 8 bases, with 17 bases spanning the gap. The CDR3 runs 14 residues. In nucleotides, the CDR3 is TGTGCCAGCAGTTCTGGGCTCCCACCCAAAGGCTACACCTTC. Translation gives CASSSGLPPKGYTF.

This chain joins TRBV4-2 and TRBJ2-7; 11 nucleotides line up with TRBD2. The germline CDR1 and CDR2 sequences are LGHNA and YNFKEQ. J gave up 4 bases and V 2 bases, and 1 base lay outside the gene matches. CDR3 length: 14 amino acids. The CDR3 sequence is CASSQLAGGYEQYF. As DNA, the CDR3 is TGTGCCAGCAGCCAACTAGCGGGAGGATACGAGCAGTACTTC.